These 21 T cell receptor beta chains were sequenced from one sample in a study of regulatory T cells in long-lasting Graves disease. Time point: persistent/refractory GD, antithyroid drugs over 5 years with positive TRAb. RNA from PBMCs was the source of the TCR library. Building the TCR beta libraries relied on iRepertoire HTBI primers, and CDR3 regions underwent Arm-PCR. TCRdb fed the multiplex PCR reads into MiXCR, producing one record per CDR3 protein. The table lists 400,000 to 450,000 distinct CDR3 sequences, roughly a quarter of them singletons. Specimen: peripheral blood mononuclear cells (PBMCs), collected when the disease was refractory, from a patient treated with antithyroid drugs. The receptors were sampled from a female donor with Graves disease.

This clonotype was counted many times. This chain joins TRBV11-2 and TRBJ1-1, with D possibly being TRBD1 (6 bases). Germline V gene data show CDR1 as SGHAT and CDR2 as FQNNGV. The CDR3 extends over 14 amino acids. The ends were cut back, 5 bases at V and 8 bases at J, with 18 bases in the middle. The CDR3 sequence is CASSPSGGGAEAFF. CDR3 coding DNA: TGTGCCAGCAGCCCGAGTGGCGGGGGGGCAGAAGCTTTCTTT.

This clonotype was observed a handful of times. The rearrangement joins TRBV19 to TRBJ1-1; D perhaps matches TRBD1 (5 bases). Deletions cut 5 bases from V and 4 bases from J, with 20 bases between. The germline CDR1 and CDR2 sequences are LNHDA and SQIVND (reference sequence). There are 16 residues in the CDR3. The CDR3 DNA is TGTGCCAGTAGTCGGGAGGGACCCTCAAGCGGCACTGAAGCTTTCTTT. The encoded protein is CASSREGPSSGTEAFF.

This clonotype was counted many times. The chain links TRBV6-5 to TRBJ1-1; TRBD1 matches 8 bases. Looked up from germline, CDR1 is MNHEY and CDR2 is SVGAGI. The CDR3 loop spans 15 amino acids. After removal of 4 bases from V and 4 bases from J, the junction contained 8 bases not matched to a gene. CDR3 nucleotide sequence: TGTGCCAGCAGTTTTACCCGGACAGGGTTCACTGAAGCTTTCTTT. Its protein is CASSFTRTGFTEAFF.

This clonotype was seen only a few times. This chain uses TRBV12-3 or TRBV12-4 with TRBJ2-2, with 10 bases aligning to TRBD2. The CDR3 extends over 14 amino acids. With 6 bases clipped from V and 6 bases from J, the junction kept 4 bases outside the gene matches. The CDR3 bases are TGTGCCAGCAGCATAGCGGGAGGTGCCGGGGAGCTGTTTTTT. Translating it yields CASSIAGGAGELFF.

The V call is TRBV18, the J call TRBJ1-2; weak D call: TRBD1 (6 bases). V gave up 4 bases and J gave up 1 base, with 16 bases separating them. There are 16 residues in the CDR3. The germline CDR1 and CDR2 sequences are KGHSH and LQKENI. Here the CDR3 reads CASSQQGRGLNYGYTF. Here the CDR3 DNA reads TGTGCCAGCTCACAACAGGGCCGAGGCCTTAACTATGGCTACACCTTC.

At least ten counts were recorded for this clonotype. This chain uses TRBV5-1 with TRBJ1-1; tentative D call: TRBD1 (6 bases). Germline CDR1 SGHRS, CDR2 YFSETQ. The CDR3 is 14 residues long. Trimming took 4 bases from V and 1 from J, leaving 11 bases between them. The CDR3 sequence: CASSPSGQNTEAFF. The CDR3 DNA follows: TGCGCCAGCAGCCCCTCGGGACAGAACACTGAAGCTTTCTTT.

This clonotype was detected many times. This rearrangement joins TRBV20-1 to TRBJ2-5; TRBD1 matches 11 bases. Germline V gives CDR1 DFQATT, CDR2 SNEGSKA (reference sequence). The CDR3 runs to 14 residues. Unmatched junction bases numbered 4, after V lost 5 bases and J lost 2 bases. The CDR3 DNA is TGCAGTGCTTCAGGGACAGGGGGTCAAGAGACCCAGTACTTC. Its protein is CSASGTGGQETQYF.

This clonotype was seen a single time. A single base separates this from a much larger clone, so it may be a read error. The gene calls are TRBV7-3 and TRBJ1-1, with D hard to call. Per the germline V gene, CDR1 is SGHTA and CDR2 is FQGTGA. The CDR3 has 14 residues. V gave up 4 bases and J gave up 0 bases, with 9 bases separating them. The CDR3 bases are TGTGCCAGCAGCTCAAGCAGGCTGAACACTGAAGCTTTCTTT. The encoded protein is CASSSSRLNTEAFF.

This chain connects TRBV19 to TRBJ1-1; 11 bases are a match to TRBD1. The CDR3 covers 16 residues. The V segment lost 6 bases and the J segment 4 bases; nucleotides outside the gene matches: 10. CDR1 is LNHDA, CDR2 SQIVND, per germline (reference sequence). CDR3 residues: CASRGRDRGTITEAFF. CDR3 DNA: TGTGCCAGTAGGGGACGGGACAGGGGGACTATCACTGAAGCTTTCTTT.

The CDR3 spells CATSLGRGNLQETQYF. In DNA form, the CDR3 reads TGTGCCACCTCCCTCGGAAGGGGGAACCTACAAGAGACCCAGTACTTC. The chain combines TRBV15 with TRBJ2-5, with D perhaps matching TRBD1 (6 bases). CDR3 length: 16 amino acids. Trimming left V 8 bases short and J 2 bases short, with 21 bases between. In germline, CDR1 is LNHNV, CDR2 YYDKDF (reference sequence).

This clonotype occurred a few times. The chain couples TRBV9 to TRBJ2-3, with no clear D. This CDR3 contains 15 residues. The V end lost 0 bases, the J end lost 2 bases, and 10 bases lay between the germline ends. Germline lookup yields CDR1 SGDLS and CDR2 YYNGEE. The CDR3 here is CASSVDWGSTDTQYF. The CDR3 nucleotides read TGTGCCAGCAGCGTAGACTGGGGTTCCACAGATACGCAGTATTTT.

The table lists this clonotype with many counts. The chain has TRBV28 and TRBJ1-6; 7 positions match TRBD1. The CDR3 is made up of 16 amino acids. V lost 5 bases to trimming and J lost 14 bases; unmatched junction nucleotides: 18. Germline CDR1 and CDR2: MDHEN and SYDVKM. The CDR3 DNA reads TGTGCCAGCAGTCCGACCCCGGCAGGGGGAGTATTGTCCCTCCACTTT. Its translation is CASSPTPAGGVLSLHF. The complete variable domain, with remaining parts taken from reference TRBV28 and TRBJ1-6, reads DVKVTQSSRYLVKRTGEKVFLECVQDMDHENMFWYRQDPGLGLRLIYFSYDVKMKEKGDIPEGYSVSREKKERFSLILESASTNQTSMYLCASSPTPAGGVLSLHFGNGTRLTVT.

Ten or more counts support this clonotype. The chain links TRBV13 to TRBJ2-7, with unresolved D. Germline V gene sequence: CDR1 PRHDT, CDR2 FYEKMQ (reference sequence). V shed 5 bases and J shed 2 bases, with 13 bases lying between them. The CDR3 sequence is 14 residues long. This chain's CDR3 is CASSPPDEPYEQYF. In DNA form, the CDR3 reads TGTGCCAGCAGCCCCCCGGACGAACCCTACGAGCAGTACTTC.

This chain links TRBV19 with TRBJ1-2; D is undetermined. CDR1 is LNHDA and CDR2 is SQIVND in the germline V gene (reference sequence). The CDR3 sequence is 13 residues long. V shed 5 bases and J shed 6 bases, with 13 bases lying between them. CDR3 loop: CASSFGVVDGYTF. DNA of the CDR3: TGTGCCAGTAGTTTCGGTGTCGTTGATGGCTACACCTTC.

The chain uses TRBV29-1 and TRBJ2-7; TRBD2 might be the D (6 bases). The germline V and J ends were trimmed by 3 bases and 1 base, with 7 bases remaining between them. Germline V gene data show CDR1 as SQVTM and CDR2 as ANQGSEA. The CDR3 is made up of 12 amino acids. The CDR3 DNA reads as TGCAGCGTTGAGGAGGGGTCCTACGAGCAGTACTTC. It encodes CSVEEGSYEQYF.

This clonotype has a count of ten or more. The CDR3 is CASRAGAGEKLFF. In DNA form, the CDR3 reads TGTGCCAGCAGGGCAGGGGCTGGTGAAAAACTGTTTTTT. The chain joins TRBV2 to TRBJ1-4; the D gene is possibly TRBD1 (6 bases). The CDR3 covers 13 residues. The germline CDR1 and CDR2 sequences are SNHLY and FYNNEI. The V gene lost 6 bases and the J gene lost 7 bases, with 12 bases spanning the gap.

Written as DNA, the CDR3 is TGTGCCAGCAGTTCCCTCTATAGCGGGGGGGTCAGTACCGGGGAGCTGTTTTTT. Its translation is CASSSLYSGGVSTGELFF. V and J are TRBV6-5 and TRBJ2-2; TRBD2 aligns across 11 bases. CDR1 MNHEY and CDR2 SVGAGI come from the germline V gene. The CDR3 sequence is 18 residues long. Unmatched junction bases numbered 12, after V lost 4 bases and J lost 5 bases.

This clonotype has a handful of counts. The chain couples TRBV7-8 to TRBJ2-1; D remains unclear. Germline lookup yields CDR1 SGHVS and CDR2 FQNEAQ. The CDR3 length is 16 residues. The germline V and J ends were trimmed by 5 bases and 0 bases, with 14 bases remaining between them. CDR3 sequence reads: CASSPFWASSYNEQFF. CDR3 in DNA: TGTGCCAGCAGCCCATTCTGGGCCTCCTCCTACAATGAGCAGTTCTTC.

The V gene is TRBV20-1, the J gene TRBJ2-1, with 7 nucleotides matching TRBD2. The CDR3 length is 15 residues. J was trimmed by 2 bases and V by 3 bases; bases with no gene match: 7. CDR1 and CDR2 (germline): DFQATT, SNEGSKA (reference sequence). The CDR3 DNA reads TGCAGTGCTAGGGAATCTAGCGGTGCCTACAATGAGCAGTTCTTC. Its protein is CSARESSGAYNEQFF.

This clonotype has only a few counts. CDR3 sequence (DNA): TGTGCCAGCAGCTTAATAGGTCCTAGCGGGATTTACGAGCAGTACTTC. Encoded protein: CASSLIGPSGIYEQYF. V is TRBV7-3 and J is TRBJ2-7, with 9 bases identical to TRBD2. Germline assignment: CDR1 SGHTA and CDR2 FQGTGA. The trim removed 1 base at V and 4 bases at J, leaving 8 bases unmatched. CDR3 length: 16 residues.

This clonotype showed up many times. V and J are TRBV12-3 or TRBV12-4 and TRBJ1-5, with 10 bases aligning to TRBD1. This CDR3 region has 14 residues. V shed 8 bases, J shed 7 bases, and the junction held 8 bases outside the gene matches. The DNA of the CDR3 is TGTGCCAGCCTCGCGACAGGGGGCGGACAGCCCCAGCATTTT. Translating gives CASLATGGGQPQHF.